Listed below are T cell receptor beta chains from one sample, sequenced in a study of cytomegalovirus exposure and HLA in healthy donors. Generated by immunoSEQ multiplex PCR, the TCRdb table keeps only in-frame clones and is missing some. The sample yields under 200,000 clones, roughly 85% seen once. The sample taken for sequencing was PBMCs. The receptor source for this set is a male donor in good health and CMV-seronegative. The CDR3 runs from the conserved cysteine through the conserved F or W. The D gene is left open where the match is weak. Not all rows give a size; the values are once, few, many and, for expanded clones, a class.

NA	TRBV5-4	13	NA	TRBJ1-2	TGTGCCAGCAGCTTGGTACAGGGTCCGCGCTACACCTTC	CASSLVQGPRYTF
TRBD1	TRBV5-4	16	NA	TRBJ1-4	TGTGCCAGCAGCTTGGGGACAGGGGATTCTGGGGAAAAACTGTTTTTT	CASSLGTGDSGEKLFF
TRBD2	TRBV5-1	15	NA	TRBJ2-1	TGCGCCAGCAGCTTGTATGGCGGGAGTGCCAATGAGCAGTTCTTC	CASSLYGGSANEQFF
NA	TRBV21-1	11	NA	TRBJ1-2	TGTGCCAGTGACAGAGGCTATGGCTACACCTTC	CASDRGYGYTF
NA	TRBV7-9	12	NA	TRBJ2-7	TGTGCCAGCAGCCCACGGCTAGACGAGCAGTACTTC	CASSPRLDEQYF
TRBD1	TRBV5-1	17	few	TRBJ2-2	TGCGCCAGCAGCGTGGACCGGGACAGGGGGCCTAGCGGGGAGCTGTTTTTT	CASSVDRDRGPSGELFF
NA	TRBV5-1	14	NA	TRBJ2-3	TGCGCCAGCAGCCAAGACAGAGACACAGATACGCAGTATTTT	CASSQDRDTDTQYF
NA	TRBV9	12	NA	TRBJ2-3	TGTGCCAGCATTTACGAAGGGGTTACGCAGTATTTT	CASIYEGVTQYF
TRBD2	TRBV19	14	NA	TRBJ2-7	TGTGCCAGTAGGTCGGCGGGAGGCCCCTACGAGCAGTACTTC	CASRSAGGPYEQYF
TRBD1	TRBV27	14	NA	TRBJ1-1	TGTGCCAGCAGTTTCCAGGGGGCGGACACTGAAGCTTTCTTT	CASSFQGADTEAFF
NA	TRBV9	16	NA	TRBJ2-1	TGTGCCAGCAGCGTAGGAGTATTAGGGGGGGGTAATGAGCAGTTCTTC	CASSVGVLGGGNEQFF
TRBD1	TRBV27	16	NA	TRBJ2-5	TGTGCCAGCAGTTTATCAAGGACAGGGTTCGAAGAGACCCAGTACTTC	CASSLSRTGFEETQYF
NA	TRBV10-3	15	NA	TRBJ2-5	TGTGCCATCAGTGACGTGTCCCGGGGACAAGAGACCCAGTACTTC	CAISDVSRGQETQYF
NA	TRBV6-1	14	NA	TRBJ1-3	TGTGCCAGCTTTGAGGGCCACTCTGGAAACACCATATATTTT	CASFEGHSGNTIYF
TRBD1	TRBV30	14	few	TRBJ1-5	TGTGCCTGGAGTAGGGGGGACAGTGGTCTAACCCAGCATTTT	CAWSRGDSGLTQHF
TRBD2	TRBV9	16	NA	TRBJ2-5	TGTGCCAGCAGCGTAGCTGTTTTAGCGGGAGGAGAGACCCAGTACTTC	CASSVAVLAGGETQYF
TRBD2	TRBV19	15	NA	TRBJ2-2	TGTGCCAGTAGTACTAAAGGACTAGCGGCACGGGAGCTGTTTTTT	CASSTKGLAARELFF
TRBD1	TRBV19	17	NA	TRBJ1-1	TGTGCCAGTAGTAAAGGACAGGGGGCATCGTTTGACACTGAAGCTTTCTTT	CASSKGQGASFDTEAFF
NA	TRBV5-4	15	NA	TRBJ1-1	TGTGCCAGCAGCTTTCAAGGGGGATCCAACACTGAAGCTTTCTTT	CASSFQGGSNTEAFF
TRBD2	TRBV6-5	15	once	TRBJ2-1	TGTGCCAGCAGCCGCACTAGCGGAGGGTACAATGAGCAGTTCTTC	CASSRTSGGYNEQFF
TRBD1	TRBV2	18	once	TRBJ1-2	TGTGCCAGCACCGGGACAGGCCCAAGGTCAGGTATAGGCTATGGCTACACCTTC	CASTGTGPRSGIGYGYTF
TRBD2	TRBV5-1	16	once	TRBJ2-3	TGCGCCAGCAGCTTAACCTCCACTAGCGGGGGGGATACGCAGTATTTT	CASSLTSTSGGDTQYF
NA	TRBV7-8	12	NA	TRBJ2-7	TGTGCCAGCAGCCTGACAGGAGGCGAGCAGTACTTC	CASSLTGGEQYF
NA	TRBV7-2	15	NA	TRBJ2-7	TGTGCCAGCAGCGCCACCGGGGGACCACGCTACGAGCAGTACTTC	CASSATGGPRYEQYF
NA	TRBV25-1	14	NA	TRBJ1-3	TGTGCCAGCAGTTTCGCGGGCTCTGGAAACACCATATATTTT	CASSFAGSGNTIYF
NA	TRBV5-6	15	NA	TRBJ2-7	TGTGCCAGCAGCCCGAGGACAGCTTTGTTGTACGAGCAGTACTTC	CASSPRTALLYEQYF
TRBD1	TRBV2	11	few	TRBJ1-6	TGTGCCAGTGACAGGGGTTCACCCCTCCACTTT	CASDRGSPLHF
NA	TRBV2	15	NA	TRBJ1-4	TGTGCCAGCAGTGTAGGGAGCACAACTAATGAAAAACTGTTTTTT	CASSVGSTTNEKLFF
NA	TRBV27	14	NA	TRBJ1-1	TGTGCCAGCAGTTTATCGTTGGCGGGGACTGAAGCTTTCTTT	CASSLSLAGTEAFF
TRBD1	TRBV10-3	15	NA	TRBJ1-3	TGTGCCATCAGGGCCGTGACAGGGGTTGGAAACACCATATATTTT	CAIRAVTGVGNTIYF
TRBD2	TRBV2	16	NA	TRBJ2-1	TGTGCCAGCAGTGAATTCGCCACTAGCGGGGGGGAAGAGCAGTTCTTC	CASSEFATSGGEEQFF
TRBD2	TRBV11-3	13	NA	TRBJ2-7	TGTGCCAGCAACTCCGGGGGGGGTTACGAGCAGTACTTC	CASNSGGGYEQYF
TRBD2	TRBV18	16	NA	TRBJ2-7	TGTGCCAGCTCACCACTGAGACTAGCGGGAGGTTACGAGCAGTACTTC	CASSPLRLAGGYEQYF
NA	TRBV28	15	NA	TRBJ1-5	TGTGCCAGCAGACGACAAGGGGGACATGACCAGCCCCAGCATTTT	CASRRQGGHDQPQHF
NA	TRBV5-4	14	NA	TRBJ1-2	TGTGCCAGCAGCTTGGTTCGGGAACTCTATGGCTACACCTTC	CASSLVRELYGYTF
TRBD1	TRBV5-1	13	NA	TRBJ2-3	TGCGCCAGCTTCGACAGGGGCCCAGATACGCAGTATTTT	CASFDRGPDTQYF
TRBD1	TRBV6-1	12	few	TRBJ1-2	TGTGCCAGCGTGACAGGGAACTATGGCTACACCTTC	CASVTGNYGYTF
TRBD2	TRBV6-4	15	few	TRBJ2-1	TGTGCCAGCAGTGACGGGACTAGCGGGTACAATGAGCAGTTCTTC	CASSDGTSGYNEQFF
TRBD1	TRBV4-2	17	NA	TRBJ2-7	TGTGCCAGCAGCCAAGTCCAAGCGCGGACAGGGACCTACGAGCAGTACTTC	CASSQVQARTGTYEQYF
TRBD2	TRBV4-3	16	NA	TRBJ2-3	TGCGCCAGCAGCCAAGATAGCGGGAGGGCCTTAGATACGCAGTATTTT	CASSQDSGRALDTQYF
NA	TRBV27	13	NA	TRBJ1-2	TGTGCCAGCAGTCCCCAGGCGGGATATGGCTACACCTTC	CASSPQAGYGYTF